This T cell receptor beta chain is drawn from a study of control samples from healthy donors and cancer patients. V was cut by 2 bases and J by 0 bases, with 9 bases left in between. Germline CDR1 reads SEHNR; CDR2 reads FQNEAQ (reference sequence). The CDR3 totals 15 residues. The assay was immunoSEQ multiplex PCR, and TCRdb's table has in-frame clones only and misses some. The data contain more than 75,000 clones, roughly 91% of them singletons. The sample comprised blood. The V and J genes are TRBV7-9 and TRBJ2-3; D remains unclear. This TCR was sampled from a man aged 45 to 65 in good health. CDR3 nucleotide sequence: TGTGCCAGCAGCTTAAGGGCCTCCAGCACAGATACGCAGTATTTT. Encoded protein: CASSLRASSTDTQYF.